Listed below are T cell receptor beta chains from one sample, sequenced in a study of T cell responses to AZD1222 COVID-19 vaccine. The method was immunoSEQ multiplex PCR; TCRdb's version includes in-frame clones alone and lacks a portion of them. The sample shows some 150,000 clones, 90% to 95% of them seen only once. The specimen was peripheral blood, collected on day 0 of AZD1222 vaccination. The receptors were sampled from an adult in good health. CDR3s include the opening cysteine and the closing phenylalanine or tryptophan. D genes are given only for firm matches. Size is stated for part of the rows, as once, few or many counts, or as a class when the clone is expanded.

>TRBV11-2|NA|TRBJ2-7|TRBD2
CASSPGTSGYEQYF
TGTGCCAGCAGCCCCGGGACTAGCGGGTACGAGCAGTACTTC
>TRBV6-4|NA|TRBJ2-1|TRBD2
CASSGAGLAGSNEQFF
TGTGCCAGCAGCGGGGCGGGACTAGCGGGGAGCAATGAGCAGTTCTTC
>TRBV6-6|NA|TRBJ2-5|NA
CASSLITGQQTQYF
TGTGCCAGCAGTCTTATCACAGGGCAACAGACCCAGTACTTC
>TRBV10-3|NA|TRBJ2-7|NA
CAISDGSEQYF
TGTGCCATCAGTGATGGATCCGAGCAGTACTTC
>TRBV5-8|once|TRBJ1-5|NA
CASSPGQSGGNQPQHF
TGTGCCAGCAGCCCCGGACAGTCTGGGGGCAATCAGCCCCAGCATTTT
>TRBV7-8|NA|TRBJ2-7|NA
CASSPQDEQYF
TGTGCCAGCAGCCCTCAAGACGAGCAGTACTTC
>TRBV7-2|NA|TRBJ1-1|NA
CASSLDFGNTEAFF
TGTGCCAGCAGCTTAGATTTTGGGAACACTGAAGCTTTCTTT
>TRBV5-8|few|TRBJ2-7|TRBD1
CASSHDRGSGYEQYF
TGTGCCAGCAGCCATGACAGGGGGAGTGGGTACGAGCAGTACTTC
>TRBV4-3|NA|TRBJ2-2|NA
CASSQDSGAGELFF
TGCGCCAGCAGCCAAGATTCAGGGGCCGGGGAGCTGTTTTTT
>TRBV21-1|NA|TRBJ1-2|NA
CASSTRQGGYGYTF
TGTGCCAGCAGCACGCGACAGGGCGGCTATGGCTACACCTTC
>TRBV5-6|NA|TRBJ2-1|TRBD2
CASSSLPGLAGDNEQFF
TGTGCCAGCAGCTCGCTCCCGGGACTAGCGGGAGACAATGAGCAGTTCTTC
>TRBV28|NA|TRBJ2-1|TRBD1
CASSLGTGREDEQFF
TGTGCCAGCAGTTTAGGGACAGGGAGAGAGGATGAGCAGTTCTTC
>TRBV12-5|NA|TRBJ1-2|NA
CASGLDGYTF
TGTGCTAGTGGTTTAGACGGCTACACCTTC
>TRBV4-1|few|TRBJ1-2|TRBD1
CASSREQGANYGYTF
TGCGCCAGCAGCAGAGAACAGGGGGCTAACTATGGCTACACCTTC
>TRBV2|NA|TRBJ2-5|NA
CASGWASETQYF
TGTGCCAGCGGCTGGGCGAGTGAGACCCAGTACTTC
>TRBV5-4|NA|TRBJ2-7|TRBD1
CATRTGNSYEQYF
TGTGCCACGAGGACAGGGAACTCCTACGAGCAGTACTTC
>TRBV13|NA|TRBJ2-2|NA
CASSFRGAGNTGELFF
TGTGCCAGCAGCTTTAGAGGAGCGGGGAACACCGGGGAGCTGTTTTTT
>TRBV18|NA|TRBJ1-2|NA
CASSPLGSSYGYTF
TGTGCCAGCTCACCACTGGGTTCAAGCTATGGCTACACCTTC
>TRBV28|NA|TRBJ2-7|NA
CASSLGLPGEQYF
TGTGCCAGCAGCTTGGGACTGCCGGGCGAGCAGTACTTC
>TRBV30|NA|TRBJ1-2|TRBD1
CAWSKRGTGSGYTF
TGTGCCTGGAGTAAGCGTGGGACAGGGAGTGGCTACACCTTC
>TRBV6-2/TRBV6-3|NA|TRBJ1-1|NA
CASSYGGEGTEAFF
TGTGCCAGCAGTTACGGGGGGGAGGGAACTGAAGCTTTCTTT
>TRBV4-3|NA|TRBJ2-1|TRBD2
CASSQDRRLAGIWDNEQFF
TGCGCCAGCAGCCAAGATCGGAGACTAGCGGGGATCTGGGACAATGAGCAGTTCTTC
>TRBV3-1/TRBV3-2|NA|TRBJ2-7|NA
CASSFARNEQYF
TGTGCCAGCAGCTTCGCCCGGAACGAGCAGTACTTC
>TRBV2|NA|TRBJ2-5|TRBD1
CASSEQGAEETQYF
TGTGCCAGCAGTGAACAGGGGGCAGAAGAGACCCAGTACTTC
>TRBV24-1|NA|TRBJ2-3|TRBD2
CAAGGGPFTDTQYF
TGTGCCGCTGGCGGGGGGCCTTTCACAGATACGCAGTATTTT
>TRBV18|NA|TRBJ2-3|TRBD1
CASSPQGQGYTDTQYF
TGTGCCAGCTCACCACAGGGACAGGGATACACAGATACGCAGTATTTT
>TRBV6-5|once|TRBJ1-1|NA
CASSYQVNTEAFF
TGTGCCAGCAGTTACCAGGTGAACACTGAAGCTTTCTTT
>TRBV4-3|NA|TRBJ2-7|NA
CASSQSRTAYEQYF
TGCGCCAGCAGCCAGTCCCGGACAGCCTACGAGCAGTACTTC
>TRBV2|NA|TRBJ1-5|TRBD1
CASSRDRGQPQHF
TGTGCCAGCAGCCGGGACAGAGGCCAGCCCCAGCATTTT
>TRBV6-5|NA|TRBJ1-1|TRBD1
CASSPRGVRAFF
TGTGCCAGCAGCCCCAGGGGGGTACGAGCTTTCTTT
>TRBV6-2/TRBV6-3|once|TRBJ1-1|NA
CASSYLSVEGGEAFF
TGTGCCAGCAGTTACCTATCCGTGGAAGGGGGTGAAGCTTTCTTT
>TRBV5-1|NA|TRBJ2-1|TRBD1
CASGTGTGTYNEQFF
TGCGCCAGCGGGACCGGGACAGGGACTTACAATGAGCAGTTCTTC
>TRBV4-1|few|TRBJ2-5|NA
CASSPIGGETQYF
TGCGCCAGCTCCCCAATAGGAGGGGAGACCCAGTACTTC
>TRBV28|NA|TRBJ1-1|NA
CASRNTEAFF
TGTGCCAGCCGGAACACTGAAGCTTTCTTT
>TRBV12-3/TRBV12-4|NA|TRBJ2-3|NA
CASSWASSDTQYF
TGTGCCAGCAGTTGGGCGTCGTCAGATACGCAGTATTTT
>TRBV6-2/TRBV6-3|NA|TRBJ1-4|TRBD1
CASSFGQGDEKLFF
TGTGCCAGCAGTTTTGGACAGGGGGATGAAAAACTGTTTTTT
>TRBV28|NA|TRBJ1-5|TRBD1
CASSLPTGVDQPQHF
TGTGCCAGCAGTTTGCCTACAGGGGTTGATCAGCCCCAGCATTTT
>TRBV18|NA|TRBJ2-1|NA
CASSEVSYNEQFF
TGTGCCAGCTCAGAGGTCTCCTACAATGAGCAGTTCTTC
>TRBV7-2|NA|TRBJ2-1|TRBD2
CASSFLAGVYNEQFF
TGTGCCAGCAGCTTTCTAGCGGGAGTCTACAATGAGCAGTTCTTC
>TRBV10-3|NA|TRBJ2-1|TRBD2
CAISGSREGNEQFF
TGTGCCATCAGTGGTTCCAGGGAGGGCAATGAGCAGTTCTTC